The following is a T cell receptor (beta chain) sequence with its context. The antigen is not known. This specimen comes from a study of shared clonotypes between healthy human individuals. Genomic DNA per cell subset filled all wells of several immunoSEQ plates. Only in-frame clones appear in the TCRdb table, and some are missing; sequencing was by immunoSEQ multiplex PCR. The repertoire holds just over 2,000,000 clones, with approximately 94% as singletons. Study-wide results and caveats: Naive subsets generally had larger estimated richness than memory subsets. Depth of sequencing was expected to influence donor clonotype sharing.

The CDR3 runs 14 residues. Per the germline V gene, CDR1 is MGHDK and CDR2 is SYGVNS. V was clipped by 4 bases and J by 0 bases, with 7 bases between them. Naive CD8 cells, CD45RO-negative and positively selected for CCR7, excluded terminally differentiated effector memory CD45RA+ cells. The sample consisted of naive CD8+ T cells sorted from blood. The sequence was collected from a man aged 18 to 29 in good health. This chain links TRBV25-1 with TRBJ1-3; no definite D call. CDR3 protein: CASSVGSSGNTIYF. The CDR3 bases are TGTGCCAGCAGTGTAGGGAGCTCTGGAAACACCATATATTTT.